This TCR beta chain derives from a study of CD8 T cells in Susac syndrome. Random hexamers were used to reverse transcribe roughly 0.45 to 1 ug of RNA. By means of immunoSEQ multiplex PCR, TCR beta CDR3 spanning 54 Vbeta and 13 Jbeta underwent amplification. In TCRdb, the immunoSEQ multiplex PCR reads were re-called with MiXCR into one record per CDR3 protein. Of around 150,000 distinct CDR3 sequences listed, around 94% are singletons. Germline assignment: CDR1 LNHDA and CDR2 SQIVND (reference sequence). Trimming cost V 4 bases and J 5 bases; bases outside gene matches: 4. This CDR3 is 13 amino acids long. Sequencing of TCR beta was carried out in blood CD8+ and CD4+ T cells. Negative isolation yielded CD4+ and CD8+ T cells, and FACS enriched TEMRA cells.

V is TRBV19 and J is TRBJ2-5, with 7 bases that match TRBD1. The TCR sequence derives from a human donor in good health. The sequenced material came from CD4+ T cells from PBMCs. CDR3 DNA: TGTGCCAGTAGTAGACAGGGAGCCGAGACCCAGTACTTC. It yields the protein CASSRQGAETQYF.